This TCR beta chain was captured by sequencing in a study of T cells after yellow fever vaccination (dated by TCRdb to the late 2010s). Background on the whole study: The SMART-Seq v4 Ultra Low Input RNA kit was used to prepare libraries from fractions with low cell numbers. Blood samples were taken at several timepoints before and after primary and secondary immunization, and bulk PBMC replicates and cell subsets were isolated. Bulk TCR alpha and beta repertoires were sequenced longitudinally to track T-cell clones before and after primary and booster YFV17D yellow fever vaccination. The cohort comprised two healthy male donors, one aged 18 to 30 and one aged 30 to 40 years. Study-wide findings and limitations: After the booster, most clones that had expanded after primary vaccination were detected again (almost 97% of CD4 and 70% to 90% of CD8), suggesting broad maintenance of memory. A small fraction of clonotypes appeared in both the CD4 and CD8 compartments, likely as a result of convergent recombination. Computational filtering was required because FACS-sorted repertoires could contain abundant contaminating clonotypes from the bulk population. Compared with the primary T-cell response, the secondary T-cell response was weaker but faster, peaking on day 5 rather than day 15. Because only a couple of donors were included in the study, the extent to which the findings can be generalized is limited.

TCR cDNA was synthesized by 5'RACE template switching, through which a universal primer site and unique molecular identifiers were introduced. Priming of cDNA synthesis was performed from both the TCR alpha and TCR beta constant segments. Library amplification used two PCR steps, and the second PCR step added sample barcodes and sequencing adapters. Sequencing of libraries was performed on Illumina HiSeq 2500 (2x100 bp) or NovaSeq (2x150 bp). On the authors' methods: MIGEC was used to demultiplex reads and collapse the reads into UMI consensus sequences, and MiXCR was used for V(D)J alignment. Clonotypes responding to the vaccine were identified with edgeR on replicate PBMC samples, with the criteria of FDR below 0.01 and a log2 fold change above 5 up to day 15. Each bulk clonotype was labeled CD4 or CD8 based on which sequenced repertoire, CD4 or CD8, contained the clonotype at higher abundance. TCRdb trimmed public reads at Q25 via fastp, called clones via MiXCR and kept in-frame beta chains. Each entry merges the rows of one CDR3 protein and shows their most common DNA and genes. The V and J calls were determined by TCRdb, not by the authors. For this sample there are hundreds of thousands of distinct CDR3 sequences; 12% appear just once. Under 15% of the sample is taken by the ten largest.

In light of the paper, this sample's treatment or condition label describes: live attenuated yellow fever vaccine strain. At each blood-draw timepoint, two biological replicates of bulk PBMCs were obtained. A standard Ficoll-Paque protocol was used to isolate PBMCs from peripheral blood. RNA was extracted with TriZol from bulk PBMCs, CD4 and CD8 fractions, and dextramer-positive and dextramer-negative fractions. Comment on this clonotype: Its recognized antigen is unknown. No qualities accompany the bases; no much larger clone lies one base away.

The clonotype was recovered from a man aged 30 to 45 who received the YFV17D yellow fever vaccine. The sequences come from PBMCs, collected on the day of the yellow fever booster vaccination.

CDR3 protein: CASSRDGNQPQHF. The DNA sequence is TGTGCCAGCAGCCGAGACGGGAATCAGCCCCAGCATTTT. Recombination connected TRBV3-1 to TRBJ1-5; the D gene is not confidently resolved. The CDR3 spans 13 residues, from the cysteine through the phenylalanine. The sequence is cut down to CDR3 DNA, 39 bases in frame from base 1. Based on the germline V gene (reference sequence), the CDR1 and CDR2 sequences are LGHDT and YNNKEL. Cut back by 4 bases and 4 bases, the V and J ends lie 8 bases apart.